Listed below are T cell receptor beta chains from one sample, sequenced in a study of tumor-infiltrating lymphocytes in primary liver carcinoma. TCRdb ran MiXCR on the multiplex PCR reads and lists one entry per CDR3 protein. Here the sample spans tens of thousands of distinct CDR3 sequences, 55% to 75% being singletons. What was sequenced was liver tumor tissue from sampling region 5. The receptors stem from a man aged 40-49 years with primary liver carcinoma and hepatitis B virus infection. The conserved cysteine and the conserved F or W are not part of the CDR3 here.

>14|TRBJ2-5|TRBV18
ASSSFGPGEIGTQY
>11|TRBJ2-2|TRBV20-1
SARDQNTGELF
>12|TRBJ2-1|TRBV18
ASTPYADYNEQF
>12|TRBJ2-7|TRBV5-6
ASSSDTYSYEQY
>16|TRBJ2-6|TRBV6-5
ASILWTWMKAGANVLT
>13|TRBJ2-1|TRBV10-2
ASYKGAGGPHEQF
>12|TRBJ2-7|TRBV10-3
ATSTSVGLDEQY
>11|TRBJ2-1|TRBV29-1
SVGGLADNEHF
>11|TRBJ2-7|TRBV10-3
AIGVSGYYEQY
>13|TRBJ1-3|TRBV12-3/TRBV12-4
ASTTWVATGNIIY
>13|TRBJ2-1|TRBV10-1
ASSGERGSYNEQF
>16|TRBJ2-3|TRBV24-1
ATSDFLTSGISTDTQY
>11|TRBJ2-7|TRBV10-1
ASRGRPPYEQY
>11|TRBJ2-7|TRBV11-2
ACPIEAPYEQY
>13|TRBJ1-5|TRBV11-3
ASSLDLGVAQPQH
>11|TRBJ2-5|TRBV6-1
ASHRQGHETQY
>13|TRBJ2-7|TRBV11-2
ASSPGGTLPCEQC
>13|TRBJ2-7|TRBV6-1
ASKEGSGGIYEQY
>12|TRBJ2-3|TRBV7-9
ASSLAGPPDTQY
>16|TRBJ2-3|TRBV4-1
ASSRGGRWEGSIDTQY
>11|TRBJ2-1|TRBV6-2/TRBV6-3
ASSYEPDNEQF
>11|TRBJ1-4|TRBV29-1
SVEKDSNGKLF
>11|TRBJ2-1|TRBV29-1
SGLPQGVDEQF
>13|TRBJ1-2|TRBV4-1
ASSTRQGANCGYT
>13|TRBJ2-1|TRBV10-2
ASSTTSGRADEQF
>12|TRBJ1-4|TRBV10-2
VSSATATNEKLF
>15|TRBJ1-6|TRBV5-5
ASSPHRDSSNNSPLH
>13|TRBJ2-1|TRBV28
ASTLLAGVGNEQF
>16|TRBJ1-4|TRBV11-2
ASCADPRDGQSNEKLF
>13|TRBJ2-1|TRBV24-1
ATSDLEQFGNEHF
>13|TRBJ2-5|TRBV4-1
ASIQELGRGETQY
>12|TRBJ2-3|TRBV10-3
AISLGRGPDRQY
>12|TRBJ2-1|TRBV29-1
SVERDTVYNEQF
>9|TRBJ2-7|TRBV30
AWRTGSEQY
>14|TRBJ1-2|TRBV4-1
ASSPDQGAFGYGYT
>11|TRBJ2-5|TRBV29-1
SVEGQLKDTQY
>12|TRBJ1-1|TRBV4-2
ASSQDRTVIEAS
>11|TRBJ2-3|TRBV6-6
ASSSPSGDTQY
>14|TRBJ2-3|TRBV28
ASFSAGPRGGDTQY
>15|TRBJ2-2|TRBV11-2
ASSPVAGGPRAVGLF
>13|TRBJ1-4|TRBV16
ASSQSEATNEKLF
>11|TRBJ1-1|TRBV12-3/TRBV12-4
ASNPGRSSGAF
>12|TRBJ2-7|TRBV28
ASLSGMAYHEQY
>11|TRBJ2-3|TRBV7-9
ACSNNRTDTQY
>15|TRBJ2-1|TRBV6-5
ASSYSFGGQSMNEQF
>12|TRBJ2-7|TRBV29-1
SVASVRGPYEEY
>14|TRBJ1-2|TRBV28
ASSVSSGTGTGGYT
>10|TRBJ2-2|TRBV7-9
AISLVNGELF
>15|TRBJ1-5|TRBV6-1
ASSEGWAGLSNQPQH
>13|TRBJ2-1|TRBV25-1
ASSEFDSGSNEQF
>10|TRBJ2-7|TRBV6-1
VSTGLFYKQY
>13|NA|TRBV6-2/TRBV6-3
GSSYRSGGNQPQY